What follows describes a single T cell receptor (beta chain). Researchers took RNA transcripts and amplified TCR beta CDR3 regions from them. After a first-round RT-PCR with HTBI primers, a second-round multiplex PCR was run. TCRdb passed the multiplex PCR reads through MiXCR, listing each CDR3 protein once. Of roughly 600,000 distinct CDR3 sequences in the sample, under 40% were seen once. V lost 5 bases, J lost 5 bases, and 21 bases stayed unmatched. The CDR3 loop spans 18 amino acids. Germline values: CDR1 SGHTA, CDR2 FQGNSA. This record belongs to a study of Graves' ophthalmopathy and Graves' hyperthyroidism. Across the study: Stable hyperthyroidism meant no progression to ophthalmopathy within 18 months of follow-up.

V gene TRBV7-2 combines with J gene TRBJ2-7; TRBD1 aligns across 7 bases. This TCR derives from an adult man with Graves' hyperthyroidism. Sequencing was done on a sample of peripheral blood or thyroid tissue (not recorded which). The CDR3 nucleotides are TGTGCCAGCAGCCCGGCCGCGATATGGCAGGGGGTCGCGGACGAGCAGTACTTC. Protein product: CASSPAAIWQGVADEQYF.